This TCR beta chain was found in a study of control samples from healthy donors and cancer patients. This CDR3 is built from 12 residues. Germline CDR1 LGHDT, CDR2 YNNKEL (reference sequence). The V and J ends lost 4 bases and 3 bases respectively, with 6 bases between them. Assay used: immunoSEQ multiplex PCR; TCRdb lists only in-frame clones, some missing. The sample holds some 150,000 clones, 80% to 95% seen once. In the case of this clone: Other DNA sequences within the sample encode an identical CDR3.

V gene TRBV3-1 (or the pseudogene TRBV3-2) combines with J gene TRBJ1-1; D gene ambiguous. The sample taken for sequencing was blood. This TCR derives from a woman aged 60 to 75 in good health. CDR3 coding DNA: TGTGCCAGCAGCCTTGGGGACACTGAAGCTTTCTTT. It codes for CASSLGDTEAFF.